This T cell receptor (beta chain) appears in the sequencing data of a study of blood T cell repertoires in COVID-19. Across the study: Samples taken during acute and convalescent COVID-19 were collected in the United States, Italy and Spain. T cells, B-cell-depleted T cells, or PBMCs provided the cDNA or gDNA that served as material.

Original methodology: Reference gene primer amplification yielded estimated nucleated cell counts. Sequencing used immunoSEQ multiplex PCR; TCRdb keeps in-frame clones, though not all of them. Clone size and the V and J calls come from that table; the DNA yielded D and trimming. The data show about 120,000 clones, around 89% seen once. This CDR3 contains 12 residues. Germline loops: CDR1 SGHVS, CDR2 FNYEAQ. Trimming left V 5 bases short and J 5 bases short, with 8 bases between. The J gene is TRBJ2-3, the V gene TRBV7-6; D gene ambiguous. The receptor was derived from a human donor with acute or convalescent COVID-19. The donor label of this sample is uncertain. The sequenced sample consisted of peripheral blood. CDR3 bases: TGTGCCAGCAGCCAGGCAAGAGATACGCAGTATTTT. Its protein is CASSQARDTQYF.